A selection of T cell receptor beta chains follows, all from one sample in a study of immune heterogeneity within non-small cell lung tumors. MiXCR was run by TCRdb on the multiplex PCR reads, yielding one entry per CDR3 protein. The sample has approximately 4,500 distinct CDR3 sequences; less than 25% are singletons. Sample: lung tumor tissue. These receptors originate from a man aged 50 to 60 with non-small cell lung cancer. CDR3s include the opening cysteine and the closing phenylalanine or tryptophan. Size is omitted from some rows. Given values are once, few, many or a class for expanded clones.

clone size	V gene	CDR3 protein
medium-sized	TRBV5-1	CASSLVPGTSYNEQFF
medium-sized	TRBV2	CASYRDRGAYEQYF
medium-sized	TRBV10-3	CAISESSDSNSPLHF
medium-sized	TRBV5-1	CASSRAGDTYEQYF
medium-sized	TRBV5-1	CASSRGDDTGELFF
medium-sized	TRBV19	CASSIPYRGNGYTF
-	TRBV3-1	CASSQGGSELMVQYF
medium-sized	TRBV6-4	CASHKPSALAGRVTDTQYF
-	TRBV20-1	CSARVRVAGGNTDTQYF
-	TRBV12-3/TRBV12-4	CASSSGQGVFRSYNEKFF
medium-sized	TRBV12-3/TRBV12-4	CASSFGQGQTQYF
medium-sized	TRBV20-1	CSASAGVTDTQYF
medium-sized	TRBV5-5	CASSPGGGGFGEKLFF
medium-sized	TRBV18	CASSPSAGGETQYF
medium-sized	TRBV6-6	CASSYSKRLAGGATQYF
-	TRBV5-1	CASSLANYGTGRNYGYAF
medium-sized	TRBV19	CASKITSGPYEQYF
medium-sized	TRBV20-1	CSASPVDTQYF
medium-sized	TRBV6-4	CASSVAGEDTQYF
medium-sized	TRBV6-1	CASRDASGNQPQHF
medium-sized	TRBV6-1	CASSLALSGNTIYF
-	TRBV6-4	CAGSEGVGDNQPHHF
large	TRBV28	CASSTTGLGYNQPQHF
many	TRBV2	CATTPSMNTEAFF
-	TRBV7-8	CSSSIGQGAQPHHF
medium-sized	TRBV6-1	CASSFSGGVGANVLTF
medium-sized	TRBV6-1	CASIHGGVEAFF
-	TRBV6-1	CASSEGASGGNAPFF
-	TRBV10-2	CAISETCMGSSTDTQYF
medium-sized	TRBV18	CASSPGQVSYEQYF
-	TRBV6-1	CADDVPPPGHLSLGNQPQHF
medium-sized	TRBV11-2	CASSLVGQGETQYF
many	TRBV7-8	CASSSSTVNTEAFF
many	TRBV5-1	CASSLVPLRDGKETQYF
medium-sized	TRBV20-1	CSARDGGDNEQFF
many	TRBV5-8	CASSLGRQGTRTDTQYF
large	TRBV24-1	CATSDHDRGLGTDTQYF
medium-sized	TRBV20-1	CSARDPGTGRNTEAFF
medium-sized	TRBV6-1	CASSERQITSSGNTIYF
many	TRBV5-1	CASNRGQNQETQYF
medium-sized	TRBV6-1	CASSEVVDTEAFF
-	TRBV5-5	CASSLTGLRSGETQYF
medium-sized	TRBV4-1	CASSQDRSSSYEQYF
many	TRBV10-3	CAISESPDRGRTGELFF
-	TRBV7-2	CNSSLVGWGYTF
-	TRBV6-1	CDSSFPGQGPHNQPQHF
medium-sized	TRBV20-1	CSARDSWEGDSPLHF
medium-sized	TRBV19	CASRLGANTEAFF
many	TRBV11-1	CASSLSRGRGTGELFF
medium-sized	TRBV5-1	CASSLAGSQNPHNEQFF
medium-sized	TRBV10-2	CASRSRTGLGQMINSPLHF
many	TRBV18	CASSPRLAGFGNEQFF
medium-sized	TRBV5-1	CASSVDRNYGYTF
medium-sized	TRBV28	CASSPGAEETQYF
medium-sized	TRBV5-1	CASSDRGTDTQYF
medium-sized	TRBV6-2/TRBV6-3	CASRKWSSGVTDTQYF
-	TRBV4-1	CASSSGSGNQPQLF
medium-sized	TRBV15	CATSTYGQSYNSPLHF
medium-sized	TRBV20-1	CSARDLARAGTQYF